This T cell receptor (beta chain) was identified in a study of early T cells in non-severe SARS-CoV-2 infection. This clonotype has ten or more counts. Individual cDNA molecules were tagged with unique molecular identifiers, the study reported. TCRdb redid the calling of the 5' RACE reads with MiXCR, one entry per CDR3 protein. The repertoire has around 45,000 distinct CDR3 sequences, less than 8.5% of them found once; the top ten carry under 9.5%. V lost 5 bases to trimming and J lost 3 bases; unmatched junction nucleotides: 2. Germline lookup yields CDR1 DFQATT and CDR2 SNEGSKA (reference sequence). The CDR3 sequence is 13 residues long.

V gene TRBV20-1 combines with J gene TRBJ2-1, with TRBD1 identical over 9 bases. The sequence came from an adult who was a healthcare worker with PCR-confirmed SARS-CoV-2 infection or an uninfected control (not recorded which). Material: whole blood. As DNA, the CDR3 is TGCAGTGCTGGGACAGGGTACTACAATGAGCAGTTCTTC. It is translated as CSAGTGYYNEQFF.